This TCR beta chain was retrieved from a study of blood T cell repertoires in COVID-19. Study summary: There were acute and convalescent COVID-19 samples, and they came from the United States, Italy and Spain. In each case, the material was cDNA or gDNA derived from T cells, B-cell-depleted T cells, or PBMCs.

CDR3 length equals 15 residues. The V and J ends lost 0 bases and 3 bases respectively, with 13 bases between them. Germline V gene data show CDR1 as SGHNT and CDR2 as YYREEE (reference sequence). Authors' processing steps: Using reference gene primer amplification, nucleated cell counts were estimated. Profiling relied on immunoSEQ multiplex PCR, and the TCRdb table lists in-frame clones only, not all of them. The V and J calls and clone size are taken from that table; D and trimming were inferred from the DNA. The table lists around 250,000 clones, roughly 90% of them singletons, with less than 8% in the top ten.

Source material: peripheral blood. This TCR was sampled from a man in his fifties or sixties with acute or convalescent COVID-19. This chain links TRBV5-4 with TRBJ2-7; perhaps TRBD1 as D (6 bases). The CDR3 DNA reads as TGTGCCAGCAGCTTGGGTTGGGACACCTACTACGAGCAGTACTTC. It yields the protein CASSLGWDTYYEQYF. Supplemented by reference TRBV5-4 and TRBJ2-7, the full variable domain reads ETGVTQSPTHLIKTRGQQVTLRCSSQSGHNTVSWYQQALGQGPQFIFQYYREEENGRGNFPPRFSGLQFPNYSSELNVNALELDDSALYLCASSLGWDTYYEQYFGPGTRLTVT.